This entry is about one T cell receptor (beta chain). Its specificity is unknown. These data come from a study of blood T cells in healthy people across ages. Study outcomes and limitations: TCR beta diversity tracked closely with naive T cell percentage. Naive CD4+ cell counts and diversity both ran higher in long-lived than in aged donors.

CDR3 size: 16 residues. The germline V gene encodes CDR1 LGHDT and CDR2 YNNKEL (reference sequence). V gave up 1 base and J gave up 0 bases, with 11 bases separating them. Isolated per sample were at least 6 million PBMCs. Sample-barcoded 5' priming and a J-beta primer mix drove a second PCR of about 6 to 11 cycles. TCRdb passed the 5' RACE reads through MiXCR, listing each CDR3 protein once. The data show 710,000 or so distinct CDR3 sequences, with approximately 21% seen just once and around a fifth held by the top ten. Sequenced sample: blood. The receptor's source is a man between 70 and 80 years old in good health. This chain connects TRBV3-1 to TRBJ2-3, with a possible D match to TRBD2 (6 bases). CDR3 sequence (DNA): TGTGCCAGCAGCCAAGTCGGGACTGATAGCACAGATACGCAGTATTTT. Translated, it gives CASSQVGTDSTDTQYF.